Following are 2 T cell receptor beta chains from one sample sequenced in a study of blood T cell repertoires in COVID-19. Some clones are missing from TCRdb's copy, which holds only in-frame ones; the method was immunoSEQ multiplex PCR. Seen here are roughly 65,000 clones, about three quarters observed once, and the top ten hold about 25%. Sequences were obtained from peripheral blood. The receptors were gathered from a human donor in a cohort sampled during active COVID-19.

This clone appeared a few times. This chain connects TRBV3-1 (or the pseudogene TRBV3-2) to TRBJ2-7; 10 bases line up with TRBD2. Looked up from germline, CDR1 is LGHDT and CDR2 is YNNKEL (reference sequence). The CDR3 has 17 residues. The ends lost 1 base at V and 2 bases at J; junction bases unmatched: 8. The CDR3 DNA sequence: TGTGCCAGCAGCCAAGCCAATAGCGGGAGGTCGACCTACGAGCAGTACTTC. It translates to CASSQANSGRSTYEQYF.

The chain has TRBV10-3 and TRBJ2-7; a weak D match, TRBD1 (6 bases). From germline, CDR1 is ENHRY and CDR2 SYGVKD. Trimming pared 4 bases from V and 7 bases from J, leaving 17 bases between. This CDR3 is 14 amino acids long. The CDR3 coding sequence is TGTGCCATCAGTGGATTGGGGGCTGACGGGGAGCAGTACTTC. Translating it yields CAISGLGADGEQYF.